The 12 T cell receptor beta chains reported below all come from one sample, sequenced in a study of blood T cell repertoires in COVID-19. This table comes from immunoSEQ multiplex PCR, and its TCRdb copy is limited to in-frame clones, with some not included. The data contain approximately 330,000 clones, about nine tenths of them singletons. Specimen: peripheral blood. These receptor sequences come from a man aged 25-45 years with COVID-19, enrolled during active disease.

The chain employs TRBV19 and TRBJ2-2; 11 bases align to TRBD1. The V and J ends lost 4 bases and 4 bases, in that order; junction bases with no gene match: 8. The CDR3 runs to 17 residues. The germline gives CDR1 LNHDA, CDR2 SQIVND (reference sequence). In nucleotides, the CDR3 is TGTGCCAGTAGTAGATCCGGACAGGGGGCGCGCACCGGGGAGCTGTTTTTT. Its translation: CASSRSGQGARTGELFF.

CDR3 residues: CASSPDRGHRNYGYTF. In DNA form, the CDR3 reads TGTGCCAGCAGCCCGGACAGGGGTCACCGAAACTATGGCTACACCTTC. The rearrangement joins TRBV7-2 to TRBJ1-2; 9 bases align to TRBD1. This CDR3 region has 16 residues. The V gene end was trimmed by 5 bases and the J gene end by 2 bases; junction bases not matched to a gene: 9. Germline CDR1 and CDR2: SGHTA and FQGNSA.

This rearrangement joins TRBV28 to TRBJ1-5, with 9 bases identical to TRBD1. Germline CDR1 reads MDHEN; CDR2 reads SYDVKM. Trimming removed 2 bases from V and 6 bases from J; junction bases left unmatched: 5. CDR3 length equals 15 residues. The CDR3 nucleotides are TGTGCCAGCAGTTTAACAGGGGGCGTGAGTCAGCCCCAGCATTTT. Amino acid sequence: CASSLTGGVSQPQHF.

The V call is TRBV9, the J call TRBJ2-7; maybe TRBD2 (5 bases). The CDR3 has 15 residues. V lost 3 bases and J lost 2, with 15 bases in between. Looked up from germline, CDR1 is SGDLS and CDR2 is YYNGEE. The CDR3 coding sequence is TGTGCCAGCAGCGCAGCCGGGATCAGTCCCTACGAGCAGTACTTC. This codes for CASSAAGISPYEQYF.

The rearrangement uses TRBV6-5 and TRBJ2-3; tentative D call: TRBD2 (6 bases). This CDR3 comprises 16 residues. V gave up 0 bases and J gave up 4 bases, with 14 bases separating them. Germline values: CDR1 MNHEY, CDR2 SVGAGI. CDR3 DNA: TGTGCCAGCAGTTACTCCGCGGGAAGGGTACCAGATACGCAGTATTTT. Amino acid sequence: CASSYSAGRVPDTQYF.

The DNA for the CDR3 is TGTGCCAGCAGTCTGCCGGGACTGGGACTATGGGAGCAGTACTTC. Protein product: CASSLPGLGLWEQYF. The rearrangement uses TRBV5-4 and TRBJ2-7; 7 nucleotides line up with TRBD2. V lost 5 bases, J lost 7 bases, and 15 bases stayed unmatched. There are 15 residues in the CDR3. The germline V gene has CDR1 SGHNT and CDR2 YYREEE (reference sequence). Combining the CDR3 with reference TRBV5-4 and TRBJ2-7 gives the whole variable domain ETGVTQSPTHLIKTRGQQVTLRCSSQSGHNTVSWYQQALGQGPQFIFQYYREEENGRGNFPPRFSGLQFPNYSSELNVNALELDDSALYLCASSLPGLGLWEQYFGPGTRLTVT.

This clone appeared a few times. This chain uses TRBV7-2 with TRBJ2-5, with D tentatively TRBD1 (6 bases). This CDR3 comprises 12 residues. Germline V gene data show CDR1 as SGHTA and CDR2 as FQGNSA. V dropped 5 bases and J dropped 5 bases, with 9 bases sitting between them. The CDR3 protein is CASSPDRETQYF. CDR3 DNA: TGTGCCAGCAGCCCAGACAGGGAGACCCAGTACTTC.

V and J are TRBV19 and TRBJ1-2; 11 positions agree with TRBD1. Germline values: CDR1 LNHDA, CDR2 SQIVND (reference sequence). This CDR3 contains 15 residues. The V gene end was trimmed by 8 bases and the J gene end by 4 bases; junction bases not matched to a gene: 9. The CDR3 DNA reads as TGTGCCAGTCTCCGGCGGACAGGGGGCATCTATGGCTACACCTTC. It codes for CASLRRTGGIYGYTF.

The chain employs TRBV7-3 and TRBJ1-1, with 8 bases lining up with TRBD1. Germline V gene sequence: CDR1 SGHTA, CDR2 FQGTGA. After removal of 7 bases from V and 4 bases from J, the junction contained 8 bases not matched to a gene. The CDR3 is 14 amino acids. CDR3 DNA: TGTGCCAGCATCCTGACAGGGGTGGGCACTGAAGCTTTCTTT. Residues: CASILTGVGTEAFF.

The J gene is TRBJ2-7, the V gene TRBV9, with D perhaps TRBD2 (5 bases). The CDR3 runs to 14 residues. V was trimmed by 4 bases and J by 3 bases, leaving 14 bases between them. From germline, CDR1 is SGDLS and CDR2 YYNGEE. CDR3 residues: CASSSRTGYYEQYF. The CDR3 DNA is TGTGCCAGCAGCTCCCGGACGGGATACTACGAGCAGTACTTC.

This clone has a handful of counts. The chain is built from TRBV4-2 and TRBJ2-7; 7 bases align to TRBD1. CDR3 size: 17 residues. Trimming cost V 1 base and J 5 bases; bases outside gene matches: 14. Germline V gives CDR1 LGHNA, CDR2 YNFKEQ. DNA for the CDR3: TGTGCCAGCAGCCAAGCCCTTTCAGGGGGTCGAGTCAACGAGCAGTACTTC. Its translation is CASSQALSGGRVNEQYF.

The CDR3 DNA reads TGTGCCAGCAGCCACCCTCTCTTAGCGGGGAGCTCCTACGAGCAGTACTTC. Protein: CASSHPLLAGSSYEQYF. V gene TRBV4-2 combines with J gene TRBJ2-7, with TRBD2 identical over 8 bases. Germline CDR1 and CDR2: LGHNA and YNFKEQ. CDR3 length equals 17 residues. The ends lost 3 bases at V and 0 bases at J; junction bases unmatched: 10.